The following is a T cell receptor (beta chain) sequence with its context. This clonotype has just a few counts. What this receptor recognizes is not known. It has no much larger one-base neighbor in the sample; base qualities were not kept. There are 16 amino acids in the CDR3, from cysteine to phenylalanine inclusive. Only CDR3 DNA is held: 48 bases, read in frame from base 1. The germline V gene specifies MNHNS as CDR1 and SASEGT as CDR2. The junction shows trimming of 5 bases on V and 2 bases on J, and the gene matches do not reach 10 bases of it. The data stem from a study of response to subunit inactivated influenza vaccine (dated by TCRdb to the late 2010s). Turning to the overall study: The study used deep quantitative T cell receptor repertoire profiling to track responses to a trivalent subunit inactivated influenza vaccine.

The method was RT-PCR. TCRdb lists the instrument as Illumina HiSeq 2500. The raw public data were reprocessed by TCRdb itself: fastp quality trimming at Q25, MiXCR clonotype calling, in-frame beta chains only. Every CDR3 protein is listed once, alongside the most common genes and DNA of its rows. This sample is represented by more than 600,000 distinct CDR3 sequences; about 18% of them were singletons. Approximately 11% of the sample comes from the top ten. The full study reports these points: It was suggested by the authors that each seasonal influenza vaccination may recruit only a limited number of new T cells.

Source: PBMCs from blood, taken more than 4 days after vaccination. Recombination connected TRBV6-1 to TRBJ2-3, with TRBD2 identical over 7 junction bases. This sequence originates from a man between 45 and 60 years old who received an inactivated influenza vaccine. Donor details come from another sample of the same person, matched by shared clones. The CDR3 reads as follows: CASSSGLVPITDTQYF. The nucleotides read TGTGCCAGCAGTAGCGGACTAGTGCCAATCACAGATACGCAGTATTTT.